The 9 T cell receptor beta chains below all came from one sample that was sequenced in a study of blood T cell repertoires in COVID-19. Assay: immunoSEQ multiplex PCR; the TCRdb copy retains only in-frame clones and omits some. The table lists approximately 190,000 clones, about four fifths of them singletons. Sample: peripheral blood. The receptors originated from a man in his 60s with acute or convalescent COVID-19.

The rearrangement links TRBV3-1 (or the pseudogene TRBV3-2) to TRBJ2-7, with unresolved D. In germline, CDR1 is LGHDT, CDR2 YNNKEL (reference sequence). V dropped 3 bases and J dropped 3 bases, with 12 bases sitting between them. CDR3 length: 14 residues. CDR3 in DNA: TGTGCCAGCAGCCACCAAAGCCTCAACTACGAGCAGTACTTC. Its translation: CASSHQSLNYEQYF.

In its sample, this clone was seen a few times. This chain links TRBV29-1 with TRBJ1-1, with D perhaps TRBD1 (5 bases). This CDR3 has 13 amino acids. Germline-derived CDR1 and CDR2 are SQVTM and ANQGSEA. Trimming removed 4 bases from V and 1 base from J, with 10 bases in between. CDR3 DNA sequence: TGCAGCGTTGTTCCAGGGCCGAACACTGAAGCTTTCTTT. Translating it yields CSVVPGPNTEAFF.

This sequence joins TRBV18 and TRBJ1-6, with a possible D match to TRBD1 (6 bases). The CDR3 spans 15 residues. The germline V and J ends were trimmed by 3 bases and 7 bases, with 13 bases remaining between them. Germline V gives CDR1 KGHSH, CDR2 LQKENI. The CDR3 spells CASSPIQGRNSPLHF. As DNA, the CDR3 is TGTGCCAGCTCACCTATACAGGGACGGAATTCACCCCTCCACTTT.

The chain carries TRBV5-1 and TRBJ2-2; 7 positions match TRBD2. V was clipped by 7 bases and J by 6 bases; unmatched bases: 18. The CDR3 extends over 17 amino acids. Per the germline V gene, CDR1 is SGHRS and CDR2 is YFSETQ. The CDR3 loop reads CASLAPVSGEFAGELFF. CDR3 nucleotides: TGCGCCAGCTTGGCCCCGGTAAGCGGGGAATTCGCCGGGGAGCTGTTTTTT.

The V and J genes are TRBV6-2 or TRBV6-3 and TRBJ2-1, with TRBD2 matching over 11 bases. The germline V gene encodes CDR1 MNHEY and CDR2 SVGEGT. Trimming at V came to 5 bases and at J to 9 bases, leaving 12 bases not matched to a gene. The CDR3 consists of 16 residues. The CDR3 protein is CASSPTGLAGGIEQFF. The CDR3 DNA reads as TGTGCCAGCAGTCCCACCGGCCTAGCGGGAGGTATTGAGCAGTTCTTC.

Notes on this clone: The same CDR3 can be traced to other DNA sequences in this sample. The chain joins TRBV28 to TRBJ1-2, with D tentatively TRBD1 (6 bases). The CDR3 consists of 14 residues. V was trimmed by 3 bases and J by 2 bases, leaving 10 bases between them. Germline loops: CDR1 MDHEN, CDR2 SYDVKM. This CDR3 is CASSLGAGNYGYTF. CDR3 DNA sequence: TGTGCCAGCAGTTTGGGGGCAGGGAACTATGGCTACACCTTC.

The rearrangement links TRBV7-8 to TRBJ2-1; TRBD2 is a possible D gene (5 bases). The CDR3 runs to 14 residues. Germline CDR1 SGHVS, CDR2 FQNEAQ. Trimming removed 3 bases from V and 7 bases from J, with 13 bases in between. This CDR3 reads CASSFLNGVNEQFF. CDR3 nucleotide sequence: TGTGCCAGCAGCTTCCTCAACGGGGTGAATGAGCAGTTCTTC. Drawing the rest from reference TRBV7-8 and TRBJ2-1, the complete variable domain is GAGVSQSPRYKVAKRGQDVALRCDPISGHVSLFWYQQALGQGPEFLTYFQNEAQLDKSGLPSDRFFAERPEGSVSTLKIQRTQQEDSAVYLCASSFLNGVNEQFFGPGTRLTVL.

CDR3 region: CASSLMVTGRSSGANVLTF. The CDR3 DNA reads as TGTGCCAGCAGTCTTATGGTGACAGGACGATCCTCTGGGGCCAACGTCCTGACTTTC. The chain uses TRBV7-3 and TRBJ2-6; a weak D match, TRBD1 (6 bases). The CDR3 is 19 residues long. Germline loops: CDR1 SGHTA, CDR2 FQGTGA. V was pared by 6 bases and J by 0 bases, with 21 bases between. Full variable domain (missing parts from reference TRBV7-3 and TRBJ2-6): GAGVSQTPSNKVTEKGKYVELRCDPISGHTALYWYRQSLGQGPEFLIYFQGTGAADDSGLPNDRFFAVRPEGSVSTLKIQRTERGDSAVYLCASSLMVTGRSSGANVLTFGAGSRLTVL.

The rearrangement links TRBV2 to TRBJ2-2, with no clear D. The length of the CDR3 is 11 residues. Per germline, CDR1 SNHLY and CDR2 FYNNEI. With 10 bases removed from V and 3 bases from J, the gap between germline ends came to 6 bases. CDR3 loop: CATQYTGELFF. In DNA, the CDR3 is TGTGCCACCCAGTACACCGGGGAGCTGTTTTTT.